A single sample gave rise to the 26 T cell receptor beta chains below, sequenced in a study of immune evolution from preneoplasia to lung adenocarcinoma. Using immunoSEQ multiplex PCR, the repertoire was profiled, and TCRdb retains in-frame clones only, with some absent. Of 7,000 or so clones listed, around three quarters were seen once; the top ten hold 15% to 20%. Sequenced input: FFPE adjacent normal lung tissue. The receptors here all came from a person aged 70 to 80 with lung adenocarcinoma.

The chain uses TRBV6-5 and TRBJ2-7; tentatively, D is TRBD1 (5 bases). Germline V gene data show CDR1 as MNHEY and CDR2 as SVGAGI. This CDR3 comprises 13 residues. The germline V and J ends were trimmed by 2 bases and 3 bases, with 8 bases remaining between them. In DNA, the CDR3 is TGTGCCAGCAGTTACGCGACAGACTACGAGCAGTACTTC. Translating gives CASSYATDYEQYF.

V gene TRBV28 combines with J gene TRBJ2-5; D possibly corresponds to TRBD2 (6 bases). V lost 4 bases, J lost 2 bases, and 14 bases lay in between. Germline V gene sequence: CDR1 MDHEN, CDR2 SYDVKM. There are 15 residues in the CDR3. CDR3 sequence (DNA): TGTGCCAGCAGTTGGCGGGGACTGCAACAAGAGACCCAGTACTTC. It is translated as CASSWRGLQQETQYF.

The genes are TRBV28 and TRBJ1-1, with D tentatively TRBD1 (5 bases). The CDR3 contains 13 residues. V was pared by 2 bases and J by 5 bases, with 9 bases between. Germline V gene lookup returns CDR1 MDHEN and CDR2 SYDVKM. The CDR3 sequence is CASSLPGRTEAFF. Here the CDR3 DNA reads TGTGCCAGCAGTTTACCGGGGCGGACTGAAGCTTTCTTT.

In this sample, this clone turned up once. The J gene is TRBJ1-6, the V gene TRBV27, with a tentative D call TRBD1 (6 bases). The germline V gene encodes CDR1 MNHEY and CDR2 SMNVEV (reference sequence). Between the trimmed V and J ends, which lost 4 bases and 5 bases, there was a span of 9 bases. The CDR3 is 14 residues long. The CDR3 nucleotides are TGTGCCAGCAGTTGGGGGGCGAATAATTCACCCCTCCACTTT. Amino acids: CASSWGANNSPLHF.

The gene calls are TRBV7-2 and TRBJ2-2; D unclear. The V end lost 5 bases, the J end lost 0 bases, and 13 bases lay between the germline ends. From germline, CDR1 is SGHTA and CDR2 FQGNSA. The CDR3 extends over 16 amino acids. CDR3 in DNA: TGTGCCAGCAGCAGGGAAGTCCTTGCGAACACCGGGGAGCTGTTTTTT. Translating gives CASSREVLANTGELFF. The full variable domain, rest sourced from reference TRBV7-2 and TRBJ2-2, is GAGVSQSPSNKVTEKGKDVELRCDPISGHTALYWYRQSLGQGLEFLIYFQGNSAPDKSGLPSDRFSAERTGGSVSTLTIQRTQQEDSAVYLCASSREVLANTGELFFGEGSRLTVL.

The chain couples TRBV5-6 to TRBJ2-2; D ambiguous. The germline V gene encodes CDR1 SGHDT and CDR2 YYEEEE. V was trimmed by 1 base and J by 2 bases, leaving 12 bases between them. This CDR3 spans 16 amino acids. CDR3 residues: CASSLLAFRNTGELFF. The CDR3 DNA reads as TGTGCCAGCAGCTTGTTAGCCTTCCGCAACACCGGGGAGCTGTTTTTT.

CDR3 amino acids: CASGSRLGPRVGYTF. CDR3 nucleotides: TGTGCTAGTGGTTCGCGGCTTGGGCCGCGGGTCGGCTACACCTTC. The chain carries TRBV12-5 and TRBJ1-2, with D hard to call. In germline, CDR1 is LGHNT, CDR2 FRNRAP. V lost 4 bases and J 8 bases, leaving 20 bases between the germline ends. The CDR3 runs 15 residues.

This sequence joins TRBV28 and TRBJ1-1, with 7 bases lining up with TRBD1. Trimming removed 2 bases from V and 5 bases from J; junction bases left unmatched: 5. Germline lookup yields CDR1 MDHEN and CDR2 SYDVKM. The CDR3 has 14 residues. The CDR3 spells CASSLAGGWTEAFF. For the CDR3, the DNA is TGTGCCAGCAGTTTAGCAGGGGGGTGGACTGAAGCTTTCTTT.

This clone was detected only once. This chain joins TRBV2 and TRBJ1-1; D is unclear. Germline V gene sequence: CDR1 SNHLY, CDR2 FYNNEI. The CDR3 consists of 11 residues. CDR3 sequence: CATRMNTEAFF. The CDR3, as DNA: TGTGCAACGAGGATGAACACTGAAGCTTTCTTT.

The V gene is TRBV18, the J gene TRBJ2-3; tentative D call: TRBD2 (6 bases). Trimming shortened V by 4 bases and J by 1 base, and 9 bases separated the two germline ends. The germline CDR1 and CDR2 sequences are KGHSH and LQKENI. There are 14 residues in the CDR3. CDR3 bases: TGTGCCAGCTCACTGGGCGGGGGCACAGATACGCAGTATTTT. Its translation: CASSLGGGTDTQYF.

The chain carries TRBV13 and TRBJ1-6; the match to TRBD1 covers 9 bases. CDR3 length equals 14 residues. The germline V gene has CDR1 PRHDT and CDR2 FYEKMQ (reference sequence). The ends lost 3 bases at V and 9 bases at J; junction bases unmatched: 3. CDR3 sequence (DNA): TGTGCCAGCAGCTTGGGACAGGGAGGTTCACCCCTCCACTTT. This translates into CASSLGQGGSPLHF.

V gene TRBV7-2 combines with J gene TRBJ2-5; D is perhaps TRBD1 (5 bases). In germline, CDR1 is SGHTA, CDR2 FQGNSA. V lost 6 bases and J lost 5, with 10 bases in between. The CDR3 length is 12 residues. This CDR3 reads CASSLPGETQYF. Here the CDR3 DNA reads TGTGCCAGCAGTTTACCAGGGGAGACCCAGTACTTC.

Here the CDR3 DNA reads TGTGCCAGCAGTGAACCGGGGGCGGATGGCTACACCTTC. This translates into CASSEPGADGYTF. The chain employs TRBV2 and TRBJ1-2; weak D call: TRBD1 (6 bases). This CDR3 is built from 13 residues. V shed 2 bases and J shed 6 bases, with 10 bases lying between them. Germline V gives CDR1 SNHLY, CDR2 FYNNEI.

V is TRBV7-8 and J is TRBJ1-6; no clear D gene. CDR1 SGHVS and CDR2 FQNEAQ come from the germline V gene. This CDR3 region has 14 residues. V lost 4 bases and J lost 6, with 10 bases in between. The DNA for the CDR3 is TGTGCCAGCAGCTCCATCAGTGGTAATTCACCCCTCCACTTT. It translates to CASSSISGNSPLHF.

The J gene is TRBJ1-3, the V gene TRBV7-9, with D unresolved. The ends were cut back, 5 bases at V and 4 bases at J, with 12 bases in the middle. The germline gives CDR1 SEHNR, CDR2 FQNEAQ (reference sequence). This CDR3 is built from 14 residues. The CDR3 sequence: CASSMGAGGNTIYF. In DNA form, the CDR3 reads TGTGCCAGCAGCATGGGCGCGGGCGGAAACACCATATATTTT.

The chain joins TRBV28 to TRBJ2-3; no clear D. The CDR3 is 14 amino acids. Germline V gene sequence: CDR1 MDHEN, CDR2 SYDVKM. The V gene lost 4 bases and the J gene lost 1 base, with 9 bases spanning the gap. CDR3 nucleotide sequence: TGTGCCAGCAGTTCTGCCTCCCGCACAGATACGCAGTATTTT. It codes for CASSSASRTDTQYF.

This rearrangement joins TRBV2 to TRBJ1-1, with D tentatively TRBD1 (5 bases). The CDR3 extends over 13 amino acids. CDR1 is SNHLY, CDR2 FYNNEI, per germline. V lost 7 bases to trimming and J lost 1 base, with 10 bases between them. Here the CDR3 reads CASNIRGNTEAFF. CDR3 DNA: TGTGCCAGCAACATAAGGGGGAACACTGAAGCTTTCTTT.

The chain has TRBV5-1 and TRBJ1-2, with a tentative D call TRBD1 (5 bases). Trimming removed 0 bases from V and 2 bases from J, with 8 bases in between. The CDR3 extends over 14 amino acids. Looked up from germline, CDR1 is SGHRS and CDR2 is YFSETQ. CDR3 nucleotides: TGCGCCAGCAGCTTGGGTCAGGGAAACTATGGCTACACCTTC. Amino acid sequence: CASSLGQGNYGYTF.

The chain couples TRBV29-1 to TRBJ2-7; 8 bases line up with TRBD1. The V gene end was trimmed by 6 bases and the J gene end by 3 bases; junction bases not matched to a gene: 4. Germline CDR1 SQVTM, CDR2 ANQGSEA. The CDR3 is 12 amino acids. CDR3 coding DNA: TGCAGCGTGTCAACAGGGGGCTACGAGCAGTACTTC. Its translation: CSVSTGGYEQYF.

The gene calls are TRBV27 and TRBJ1-1, with 10 bases that match TRBD1. The CDR3 contains 17 residues. V gave up 5 bases and J gave up 1 base; unmatched junction bases: 10. Germline assignment: CDR1 MNHEY and CDR2 SMNVEV (reference sequence). The CDR3 is CASSSRQGARSNTEAFF. The CDR3 DNA sequence: TGTGCCAGCAGTAGTCGACAGGGGGCCCGATCGAACACTGAAGCTTTCTTT.

CDR3 in DNA: TGTGCCAGCAGTTTAAAGGGTTTCTTACTCATTTACGAGCAGTACTTC. Its protein is CASSLKGFLLIYEQYF. This chain connects TRBV28 to TRBJ2-7; D remains ambiguous. This CDR3 has 16 residues. V was pared by 2 bases and J by 4 bases, with 18 bases between. CDR1 is MDHEN, CDR2 SYDVKM, per germline.

As DNA, the CDR3 is TGCGCCAGCAGCTTGCGCAGGGGGCTTATGACCGGGGAGCTGTTTTTT. Encoded protein: CASSLRRGLMTGELFF. This chain links TRBV5-1 with TRBJ2-2; 8 nucleotides line up with TRBD1. V was clipped by 1 base and J by 5 bases; unmatched bases: 7. The CDR3 has 16 amino acids. CDR1 and CDR2 (germline): SGHRS, YFSETQ.

The chain combines TRBV15 with TRBJ1-1, with a possible D match to TRBD1 (5 bases). The CDR3 has 15 residues. V shed 0 bases and J shed 1 base, with 9 bases lying between them. Looked up from germline, CDR1 is LNHNV and CDR2 is YYDKDF (reference sequence). CDR3 sequence: CATSRDGDGNTEAFF. The CDR3 DNA follows: TGTGCCACCAGCAGAGATGGGGACGGGAACACTGAAGCTTTCTTT.

Only a few counts were recorded for this clone. The V and J genes are TRBV30 and TRBJ1-1, with 8 positions matching TRBD1. Per the germline V gene, CDR1 is GTSNPN and CDR2 is SVGIG (reference sequence). With 3 bases clipped from V and 4 bases from J, the junction kept 7 bases outside the gene matches. CDR3 size: 14 residues. CDR3 nucleotides: TGTGCCTGGAGCGAAAACGACAGGGGCACTGAAGCTTTCTTT. It translates to CAWSENDRGTEAFF.

This clone is a singleton in its sample. The chain combines TRBV28 with TRBJ1-2; 7 positions agree with TRBD1. This CDR3 contains 15 residues. Germline-derived CDR1 and CDR2 are MDHEN and SYDVKM. V lost 6 bases and J lost 8; bases outside the gene matches: 15. CDR3 residues: CASSPELRTGGGYTF. In nucleotides, the CDR3 is TGTGCCAGCAGCCCAGAACTCCGGACAGGAGGAGGCTACACCTTC.

This clone occurred once. The chain combines TRBV29-1 with TRBJ1-1, with 12 bases identical to TRBD1. The junction had 10 bases not matched to a gene; V was cut back by 2 bases and J by 6 bases. Germline CDR1 is SQVTM and CDR2 is ANQGSEA. The CDR3 runs to 16 residues. CDR3 residues: CSVERGTGGLYPEAFF. DNA of the CDR3: TGCAGCGTTGAAAGAGGGACAGGGGGCTTATACCCTGAAGCTTTCTTT.